This T cell receptor beta chain was recorded in a study of human T cells and chemical hapten exposure (dated by TCRdb to the early 2020s). With regard to the full study: For sensitization, 2% DPC in acetone was applied to a 2 cm by 2 cm area of upper inner arm skin. Throughout the study period of about 22 weeks, patients also received therapeutic DPC doses to the scalp every week. Patch testing on the upper back used Finn chambers containing 0.01% DPC, with scoring done after 6 days according to International Contact Dermatitis Research Group standards. Alopecia areata with under or over 50% scalp involvement, alopecia totalis and alopecia universalis were represented in the patient cohort, which was mostly female. Libraries were pooled for sequencing, and variation in per-sample TCR yields was attributed mainly to small differences in library volumes within the pool. In alopecia patients, the study followed how the peripheral blood TCR repertoire changed in vivo over primary and secondary sensitization to diphenylcyclopropenone (DPC), a hapten. Blood samples were taken from patients before sensitization (week 0) and at 2, 6 and about 24 weeks after DPC sensitization. Twenty-nine alopecia patients provided blood for TCR sequencing at one to four time points (pre-sensitization, 2, 6 and 24 weeks). Study-level results and caveats: DPC sensitization did not change how many TCRs were above 1 in 1000 frequency, and no evidence was found of alterations in global repertoire structure. Expanded TCRs formed significantly more large CDR3 similarity clusters than pre-sensitization or healthy control sets, consistent with antigen-driven responses. Repeated subsampling changed both the strength of the expansion versus patch-test correlation and the threshold at which the correlation became significant. Patch test score was positively correlated with the number of PT1 expanded TCRs, with significance at thresholds 8, 16 and 32 but not at 4. All patients had alopecia, a presumed autoimmune disease, so their immune response might differ from that of healthy individuals.

Clipping removes 5 bases from V and 6 bases from J, with 7 as the unmatched junction base count. Spanning cysteine to phenylalanine, the CDR3 consists of 13 amino acids. Of the read, only the CDR3 DNA is kept; its 39 bases are in frame from base 1. CDR1 DFQATT and CDR2 SNEGSKA are derived from the germline V gene (reference sequence). The library was prepared using RACE. The instrument given in TCRdb is NextSeq 500. Library preparation attached unique molecular identifiers to individual cDNA molecules for quantitative, reproducible TCR counting. Each blood RNA sample was used to sequence both TCR alpha and TCR beta chains. The source study handled its data this way. Samples had a median of 95,638 TCRs, with a range from roughly 20,000 to 700,000. The Decombinator software suite was used to annotate the V, J and CDR3 of the TCR reads. To make PS versus PT1 abundance plots, every sample was subsampled to the same number of TCRs (28,000). TCRs were defined as expanded if absent before sensitization and observed at least eight times at the 2-week time point. TCRdb trimmed the raw reads at Q25, called clones with MiXCR and kept productive beta chains. Records with the same CDR3 protein are collapsed into one entry carrying the most frequent genes and DNA. What appears here as the V and J calls and clone size reflects TCRdb's work, not the paper's. The sample table holds more than 95,000 distinct CDR3 sequences, of which 9.5% to 13% were seen once. The ten largest clonotypes hold about 1.4% of the sample.

Read against the paper, the sample's time point label means: patch test 1, 2 weeks after DPC sensitization. In light of the paper, this sample's treatment or condition label describes: therapeutic diphenylcyclopropenone sensitization with weekly scalp DPC. At every patch-test visit, the blood draw took place before the patch test was put on. Eligible patients were aged 18 to 70, diagnosed with alopecia, deemed suitable for DPC therapy, and excluded if pregnant. Total RNA was extracted from unfractionated whole blood collected in Tempus Blood RNA tubes. This clonotype has at least ten counts. There is no known antigen for this receptor. The sample holds no much larger clone one base away, and base qualities are not on file.

This sequence was found in a woman between 50 and 59 years old with alopecia areata. Some clones in this sample may be carry-over from other donors' samples. This sequence uses TRBV20-1 and TRBJ1-3; TRBD1 aligns with 7 central bases. The specimen comprised whole blood, sampled in connection with sensitization to the hapten diphenylcyclopropenone (DPC). The nucleotide sequence is TGCAGTGCTGGACCAGGGGGGAAAAACACCATATATTTT. Translated, it gives CSAGPGGKNTIYF.